This is a list of T cell receptor beta chains from one sample in a study of shared clonotypes between healthy human individuals. TCRdb's table, derived via immunoSEQ multiplex PCR, lists solely in-frame clones and lacks some. The table shows 550,000 to 850,000 clones, with approximately 79% occurring only once. The sequencing input was memory CD4+ T cells sorted from blood. All receptors come from a woman under 40 in good health. Both conserved end residues are trimmed from each CDR3.

TRBJ2-7,TRBV4-2,ASSQDAPFSGAYEQY
TRBJ2-1,TRBV7-9,ASRRGLGLTNNEQF
TRBJ1-1,TRBV28,ASTLNRNTEAF
TRBJ2-7,TRBV5-4,ASSFEEGAEQY
TRBJ1-5,TRBV6-5,ASSYWVGQPQH
TRBJ2-7,TRBV7-8,ASSFPGQTSYEQY
TRBJ1-5,TRBV10-3,AIRGQAGQPQH
TRBJ2-1,TRBV30,AWSANEGTGQF
TRBJ1-1,TRBV5-6,ASSLGRSNTEAF
TRBJ1-1,TRBV7-9,ASSLREGGTEAF
TRBJ2-1,TRBV5-1,ASSTSLAGYNEQF
TRBJ1-1,TRBV5-4,ASSLEVNTEAF
TRBJ1-1,TRBV7-9,ASSLDGGTEAF
TRBJ2-5,TRBV6-1,ASNGDRGRKTQY
TRBJ2-1,TRBV30,AWSSIAGLYNEQF
TRBJ2-7,TRBV14,ASSTDRGHYEQY
TRBJ2-7,TRBV28,ASRGSVTSYEQY
TRBJ2-1,TRBV2,ASSVTGVAGGGEQF
TRBJ2-7,TRBV29-1,SVESRDAEQY
TRBJ2-7,TRBV5-1,ASSLGWREAYEQY
TRBJ2-7,TRBV7-9,ASSLNSGPYEQY
TRBJ2-5,TRBV29-1,SVRTGQETQY
TRBJ2-7,TRBV18,ASSPVSGRGEQY
TRBJ2-2,TRBV9,ASSVNTGELF
TRBJ2-1,TRBV7-2,ASSLDTLAGVDEQF
TRBJ2-5,TRBV27,ASSLLGAGETQY
TRBJ1-5,TRBV5-1,ASSLSPGQAGGPQH
TRBJ1-5,TRBV27,ASSPDSWGGNQPQH
TRBJ2-7,TRBV27,ASSLRRQGTYEQY
TRBJ2-7,TRBV6-6,ASSYDGTYEQY
TRBJ1-5,TRBV9,ASGSDSYQPQH
TRBJ2-7,TRBV5-1,ASSLVAEPYEQY
TRBJ1-2,TRBV5-1,ASSPLASGTSPLYGYT
TRBJ1-1,TRBV4-1,ASTTEERRVNTEAF
TRBJ1-2,TRBV9,ASSDQPLYGYT
TRBJ2-5,TRBV5-4,ASSLGGGPSETQY
TRBJ2-5,TRBV11-2,ASSLVPGLAGGPGTQY
TRBJ2-1,TRBV6-4,ASSELPSAPQV
TRBJ1-1,TRBV4-1,ASSQGGQKNTEAF
TRBJ2-1,TRBV19,ASSTGIQQGADEQF
TRBJ2-2,TRBV6-5,ASSRASGYTGELF
TRBJ2-5,TRBV7-2,ASSYGGRRETQY
TRBJ2-3,TRBV11-2,ASSFQTSWDTQY
TRBJ2-5,TRBV29-1,SVQWAGNQETQY
TRBJ2-1,TRBV5-4,ASSLATSGREQF
TRBJ2-3,TRBV5-4,ASSPLFRTDTQY
TRBJ2-6,TRBV19,ASRTRQGTYSSGANVLT
TRBJ1-2,TRBV5-5,ASSFGILANYGYT
TRBJ1-4,TRBV30,AWSVKGYTNEKLF
TRBJ2-7,TRBV5-1,ASSLGLAGDIPHEQY